A single sample gave rise to the 20 T cell receptor beta chains below, sequenced in a study of OX40 agonist ivuxolimab in advanced cancers. TCRdb's copy holds only in-frame clones and misses some; the assay was immunoSEQ multiplex PCR. This table holds approximately 65,000 clones, around nine tenths found once. Sequenced here: CD4+ or CD8+ T cells sorted from blood, sampled in a trial of the OX40 agonist ivuxolimab. Receptors originate from an adult with an advanced solid tumor such as melanoma, head and neck, liver or kidney cancer.

Only one count was recorded for this clone. This chain joins TRBV11-3 and TRBJ2-1; 9 positions agree with TRBD2. This CDR3 contains 15 residues. Germline CDR1 and CDR2: SGHNT and YENEEA. The V and J ends lost 1 base and 6 bases, in that order; junction bases with no gene match: 4. The CDR3 sequence: CASSLVGGGANEQFF. The CDR3 DNA follows: TGTGCCAGCAGCTTAGTTGGCGGGGGGGCCAATGAGCAGTTCTTC.

J is TRBJ2-7 and V is TRBV5-1; D is possibly TRBD1 (6 bases). CDR1 and CDR2 (germline): SGHRS, YFSETQ. V dropped 3 bases and J dropped 0 bases, with 16 bases sitting between them. The CDR3 is made up of 16 amino acids. The CDR3 sequence: CASSWKDSSSSYEQYF. CDR3 sequence (DNA): TGCGCCAGCAGCTGGAAGGACAGCTCGAGCTCCTACGAGCAGTACTTC.

The V and J genes are TRBV10-3 and TRBJ1-6; 8 bases are a match to TRBD1. Germline assignment: CDR1 ENHRY and CDR2 SYGVKD. Trimming removed 0 bases from V and 6 bases from J; junction bases left unmatched: 1. This CDR3 comprises 15 residues. The CDR3 nucleotides read TGTGCCATCAGTGAGTCAGGGACAGGTAATTCACCCCTCCACTTT. Translated, it gives CAISESGTGNSPLHF.

The V call is TRBV6-5, the J call TRBJ1-1; TRBD1 aligns across 8 bases. This CDR3 is 12 amino acids long. Germline values: CDR1 MNHEY, CDR2 SVGAGI. The J segment lost 5 bases and the V segment lost 8 bases, leaving 4 bases of the junction unmatched. CDR3 region: CASGTGGTEAFF. The CDR3 DNA reads as TGTGCCAGCGGAACAGGGGGGACTGAAGCTTTCTTT.

V is TRBV5-1 and J is TRBJ2-5; 9 bases are a match to TRBD2. After removal of 4 bases from V and 2 bases from J, the junction contained 3 bases not matched to a gene. The CDR3 has 14 residues. Germline V CDR1 and CDR2: SGHRS, YFSETQ. The CDR3 nucleotides read TGCGCCAGCAGCAAGACTAGCGGACAAGAGACCCAGTACTTC. Protein product: CASSKTSGQETQYF.

The genes are TRBV2 and TRBJ1-1; D is perhaps TRBD1 (5 bases). This CDR3 contains 14 residues. Trimming took off 4 bases at V and 1 base at J, with 10 bases between the two ends. CDR1 SNHLY and CDR2 FYNNEI come from the germline V gene. CDR3 DNA sequence: TGTGCCAGCAGTGCCCAGGGTTCGAACACTGAAGCTTTCTTT. Its protein is CASSAQGSNTEAFF.

The rearrangement links TRBV6-1 to TRBJ1-3; TRBD1 matches at 7 bases. The CDR3 length is 14 residues. Germline CDR1 and CDR2: MNHNS and SASEGT. Losses at the gene ends were 8 bases for V and 1 base for J; bases not matched to a gene: 5. Here the CDR3 DNA reads TGTGCCAGCGGAAAACAGGGGTCTGGAAACACCATATATTTT. Translating gives CASGKQGSGNTIYF.

V is TRBV4-2 and J is TRBJ2-3, with D tentatively TRBD2 (6 bases). The CDR3 contains 15 residues. Germline CDR1 LGHNA, CDR2 YNFKEQ. V was trimmed by 5 bases and J by 0 bases, leaving 12 bases between them. The CDR3 protein is CASSLAGTSTDTQYF. CDR3 bases: TGTGCCAGCAGCTTGGCTGGGACTAGCACAGATACGCAGTATTTT.

This clone was counted only a few times. The gene calls are TRBV11-2 and TRBJ1-3; tentative D call: TRBD1 (5 bases). Trimming cost V 8 bases and J 4 bases, with 21 bases left between them. The CDR3 covers 16 residues. CDR1 and CDR2 (germline): SGHAT, FQNNGV. The CDR3 loop reads CASAKGVRAAGNTIYF. CDR3 coding DNA: TGTGCCAGCGCTAAAGGGGTACGCGCGGCGGGAAACACCATATATTTT. Full variable domain (rest looked up from reference TRBV11-2 and TRBJ1-3): EAGVAQSPRYKIIEKRQSVAFWCNPISGHATLYWYQQILGQGPKLLIQFQNNGVVDDSQLPKDRFSAERLKGVDSTLKIQPAKLEDSAVYLCASAKGVRAAGNTIYFGEGSWLTVV.

The CDR3 reads CASSIGLAGGTETQYF. The CDR3 DNA sequence: TGTGCCAGTAGTATAGGCCTAGCGGGGGGCACGGAGACCCAGTACTTC. The chain carries TRBV19 and TRBJ2-5, with TRBD2 matching 11 bases. The germline gives CDR1 LNHDA, CDR2 SQIVND (reference sequence). The CDR3 has 16 residues. V lost 1 base, J lost 5 bases, and 6 bases stayed unmatched.

The CDR3 protein is CASRDRGPNTEAFF. The CDR3 region has the DNA TGTGCCAGCAGAGACAGGGGGCCGAACACTGAAGCTTTCTTT. The chain has TRBV2 and TRBJ1-1, with 10 bases that match TRBD1. The ends lost 6 bases at V and 1 base at J; junction bases unmatched: 2. The CDR3 is made up of 14 amino acids. CDR1 and CDR2 from the germline V gene are SNHLY and FYNNEI.

This clone was seen a handful of times. The rearrangement links TRBV6-6 to TRBJ1-5; 8 bases agree with TRBD1. The CDR3 loop spans 13 amino acids. Germline lookup yields CDR1 MNHNY and CDR2 SVGAGI (reference sequence). V was clipped by 7 bases and J by 14 bases; unmatched bases: 13. CDR3 loop: CASTISQGAAEHF. The CDR3 DNA is TGTGCCAGCACCATTTCCCAGGGGGCGGCGGAGCATTTT.

This chain connects TRBV5-1 to TRBJ1-6; weak D call: TRBD1 (6 bases). The CDR3 extends over 15 amino acids. CDR1 and CDR2 (germline): SGHRS, YFSETQ. V lost 6 bases and J 1 base, leaving 11 bases between the germline ends. The DNA for the CDR3 is TGCGCCAGCACCTCGGGGGCGTCCTATAATTCACCCCTCCACTTT. Translating it yields CASTSGASYNSPLHF.

The chain uses TRBV11-2 and TRBJ2-5; possible D gene TRBD2, 5 bases. The CDR3 is 16 amino acids. The germline gives CDR1 SGHAT, CDR2 FQNNGV. V lost 3 bases, J lost 5 bases, and 19 bases lay in between. CDR3 in amino acids: CASSLGARERSETQYF. CDR3 DNA: TGTGCCAGCAGCTTGGGAGCAAGGGAGAGAAGCGAGACCCAGTACTTC. Variable domain in full (rest from reference TRBV11-2 and TRBJ2-5): EAGVAQSPRYKIIEKRQSVAFWCNPISGHATLYWYQQILGQGPKLLIQFQNNGVVDDSQLPKDRFSAERLKGVDSTLKIQPAKLEDSAVYLCASSLGARERSETQYFGPGTRLLVL.

This clone was counted a single time. The genes are TRBV6-6 and TRBJ2-3, with D perhaps matching TRBD2 (6 bases). Germline V lookup: CDR1 MNHNY, CDR2 SVGAGI (reference sequence). The V gene lost 1 base and the J gene lost 2 bases, with 10 bases spanning the gap. The CDR3 loop spans 15 amino acids. The CDR3 protein is CASSYYGTSTDTQYF. For the CDR3, the DNA is TGTGCCAGCAGTTACTACGGGACTTCCACAGATACGCAGTATTTT.

The chain combines TRBV7-8 with TRBJ1-1, with TRBD1 matching over 7 bases. CDR1 and CDR2 (germline): SGHVS, FQNEAQ. The CDR3 has 14 residues. Trimming at V came to 5 bases and at J to 3 bases, leaving 6 bases not matched to a gene. CDR3 amino acids: CASSLGTADTEAFF. The CDR3 DNA is TGTGCCAGCAGCCTGGGGACAGCCGACACTGAAGCTTTCTTT.

Note on this clone: A read error may produce the germline difference seen at one junction end. The chain employs TRBV6-1 and TRBJ2-7; D not certain. Germline CDR1 reads MNHNS; CDR2 reads SASEGT. This CDR3 region has 15 residues. CDR3 residues: CASREGLGLSYEQYF. The CDR3 DNA follows: TGTGCCAGCAGGGAAGGGCTAGGGCTATCCTACGAGCAGTACTTC.

This chain connects TRBV2 to TRBJ1-2; no reliable D call. With 3 bases removed from V and 5 bases from J, the gap between germline ends came to 7 bases. The CDR3 runs to 12 residues. Germline assignment: CDR1 SNHLY and CDR2 FYNNEI. CDR3 region: CASSETKYGYTF. CDR3 bases: TGTGCCAGCAGTGAGACAAAATATGGCTACACCTTC.

V is TRBV6-1 and J is TRBJ1-5; tentatively, D is TRBD1 (6 bases). CDR1 is MNHNS and CDR2 is SASEGT in the germline V gene. Trimming took off 7 bases at V and 3 bases at J, with 13 bases between the two ends. This CDR3 comprises 14 residues. CDR3 in amino acids: CASTRQDFNQPQHF. DNA of the CDR3: TGTGCCAGCACCCGACAGGACTTCAATCAGCCCCAGCATTTT.

The V call is TRBV6-6, the J call TRBJ1-2; TRBD1 is a possible D gene (5 bases). V lost 7 bases to trimming and J lost 6 bases, with 18 bases between them. CDR1 is MNHNY and CDR2 is SVGAGI in the germline V gene (reference sequence). The CDR3 is 14 amino acids. The CDR3 loop is CASTSVGPRDGYTF. CDR3 coding DNA: TGTGCCAGCACCTCAGTGGGGCCTAGGGATGGCTACACCTTC.